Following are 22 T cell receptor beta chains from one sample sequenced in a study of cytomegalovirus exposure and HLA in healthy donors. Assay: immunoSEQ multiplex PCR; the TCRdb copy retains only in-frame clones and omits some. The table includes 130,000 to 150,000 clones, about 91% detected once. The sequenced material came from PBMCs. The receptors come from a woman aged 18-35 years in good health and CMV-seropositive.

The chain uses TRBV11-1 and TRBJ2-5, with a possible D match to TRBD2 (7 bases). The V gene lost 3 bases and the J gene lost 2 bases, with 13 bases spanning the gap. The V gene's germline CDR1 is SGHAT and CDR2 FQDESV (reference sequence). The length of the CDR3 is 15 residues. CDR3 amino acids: CASSFGGTPQETQYF. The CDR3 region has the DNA TGTGCCAGCAGCTTCGGGGGGACACCTCAAGAGACCCAGTACTTC.

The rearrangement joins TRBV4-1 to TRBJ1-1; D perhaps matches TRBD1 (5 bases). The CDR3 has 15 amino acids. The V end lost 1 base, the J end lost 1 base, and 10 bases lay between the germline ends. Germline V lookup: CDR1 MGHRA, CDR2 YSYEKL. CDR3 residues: CASSQVWGGNTEAFF. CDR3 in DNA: TGCGCCAGCAGCCAAGTGTGGGGGGGGAACACTGAAGCTTTCTTT.

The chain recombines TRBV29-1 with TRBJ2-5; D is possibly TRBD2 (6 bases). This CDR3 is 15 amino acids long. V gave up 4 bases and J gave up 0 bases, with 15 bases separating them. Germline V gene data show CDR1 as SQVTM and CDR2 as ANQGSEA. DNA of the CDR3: TGCAGCGTTGTGACAAGGGGACTGTACCAAGAGACCCAGTACTTC. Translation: CSVVTRGLYQETQYF. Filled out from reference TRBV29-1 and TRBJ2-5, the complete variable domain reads SAVISQKPSRDICQRGTSLTIQCQVDSQVTMMFWYRQQPGQSLTLIATANQGSEATYESGFVIDKFPISRPNLTFSTLTVSNMSPEDSSIYLCSVVTRGLYQETQYFGPGTRLLVL.

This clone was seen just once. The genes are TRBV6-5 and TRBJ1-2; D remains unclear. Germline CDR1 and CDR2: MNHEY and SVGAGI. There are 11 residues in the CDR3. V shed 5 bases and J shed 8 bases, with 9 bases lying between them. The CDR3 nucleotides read TGTGCCAGCAGTGCCGGGTGGGGCTACACCTTC. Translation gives CASSAGWGYTF.

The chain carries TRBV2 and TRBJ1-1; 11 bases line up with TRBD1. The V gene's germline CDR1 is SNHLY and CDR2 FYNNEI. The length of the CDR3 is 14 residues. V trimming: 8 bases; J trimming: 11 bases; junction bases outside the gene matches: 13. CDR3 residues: CASLTGTGGRSAFF. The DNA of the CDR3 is TGTGCCAGCTTAACCGGGACAGGGGGACGGTCGGCTTTCTTT. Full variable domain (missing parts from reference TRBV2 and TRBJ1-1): EPEVTQTPSHQVTQMGQEVILRCVPISNHLYFYWYRQILGQKVEFLVSFYNNEISEKSEIFDDQFSVERPDGSNFTLKIRSTKLEDSAMYFCASLTGTGGRSAFFGQGTRLTVV.

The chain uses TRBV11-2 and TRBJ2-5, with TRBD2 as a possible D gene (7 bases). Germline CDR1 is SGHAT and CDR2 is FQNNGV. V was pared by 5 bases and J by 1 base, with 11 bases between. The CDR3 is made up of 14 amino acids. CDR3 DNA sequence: TGTGCCAGCAGCCGCGGGGGCAGCCAAGAGACCCAGTACTTC. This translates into CASSRGGSQETQYF.

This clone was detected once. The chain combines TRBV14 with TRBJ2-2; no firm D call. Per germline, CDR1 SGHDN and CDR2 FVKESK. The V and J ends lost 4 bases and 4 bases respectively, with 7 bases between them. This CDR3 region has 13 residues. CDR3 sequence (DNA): TGTGCCAGCAGCCCCCGAGTCACCGGGGAGCTGTTTTTT. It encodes CASSPRVTGELFF.

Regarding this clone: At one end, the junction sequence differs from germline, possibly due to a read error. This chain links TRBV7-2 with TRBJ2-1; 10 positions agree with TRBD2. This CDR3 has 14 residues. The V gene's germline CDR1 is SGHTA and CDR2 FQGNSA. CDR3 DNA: TGTGCCAGCAGCCTAGCGGGAGCCTACAATGAGCAGTTCTTC. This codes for CASSLAGAYNEQFF.

CDR3 in DNA: TGTGCCAGCAGCGTCCAAGCGGGGGCGGGGGAGGAGCAGTTCTTC. As protein: CASSVQAGAGEEQFF. The chain carries TRBV9 and TRBJ2-1; TRBD2 matches at 8 bases. The CDR3 has 15 residues. CDR1 and CDR2 (germline): SGDLS, YYNGEE. The trim removed 2 bases at V and 10 bases at J, leaving 11 bases unmatched.

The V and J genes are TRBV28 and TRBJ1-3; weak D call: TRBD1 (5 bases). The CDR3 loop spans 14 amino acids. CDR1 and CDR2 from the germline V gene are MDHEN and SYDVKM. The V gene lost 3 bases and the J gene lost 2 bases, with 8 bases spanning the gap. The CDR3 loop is CASSFDRTGNTIYF. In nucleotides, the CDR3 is TGTGCCAGCAGTTTTGACAGAACTGGAAACACCATATATTTT.

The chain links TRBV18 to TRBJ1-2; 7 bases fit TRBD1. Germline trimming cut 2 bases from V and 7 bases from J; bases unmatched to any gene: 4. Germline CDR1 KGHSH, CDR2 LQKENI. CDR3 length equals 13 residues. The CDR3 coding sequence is TGTGCCAGCTCACCAGGGACAGATAGTGGCTACACCTTC. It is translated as CASSPGTDSGYTF.

CDR3 amino acids: CASSDRENTEAFF. The CDR3 DNA reads as TGTGCCAGTAGTGACAGGGAGAACACTGAAGCTTTCTTT. This chain uses TRBV19 with TRBJ1-1; 7 nucleotides line up with TRBD1. This CDR3 is 13 amino acids long. The ends lost 5 bases at V and 1 base at J; junction bases unmatched: 1. CDR1 is LNHDA, CDR2 SQIVND, per germline (reference sequence).

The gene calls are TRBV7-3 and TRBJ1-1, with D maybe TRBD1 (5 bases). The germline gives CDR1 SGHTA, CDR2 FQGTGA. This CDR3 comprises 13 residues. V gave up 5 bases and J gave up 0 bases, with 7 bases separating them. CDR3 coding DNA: TGTGCCAGCAGCGGGGCGATGAACACTGAAGCTTTCTTT. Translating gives CASSGAMNTEAFF.

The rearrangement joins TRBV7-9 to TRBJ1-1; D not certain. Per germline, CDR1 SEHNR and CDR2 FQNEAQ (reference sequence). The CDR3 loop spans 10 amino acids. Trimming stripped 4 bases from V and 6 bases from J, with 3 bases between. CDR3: CASSSSEAFF. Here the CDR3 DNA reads TGTGCCAGCAGCTCGTCTGAAGCTTTCTTT.

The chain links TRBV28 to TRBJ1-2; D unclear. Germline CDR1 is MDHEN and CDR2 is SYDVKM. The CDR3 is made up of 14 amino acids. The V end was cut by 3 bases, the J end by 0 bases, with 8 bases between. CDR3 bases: TGTGCCAGCAGTTTGACAAATGCTAACTATGGCTACACCTTC. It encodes CASSLTNANYGYTF.

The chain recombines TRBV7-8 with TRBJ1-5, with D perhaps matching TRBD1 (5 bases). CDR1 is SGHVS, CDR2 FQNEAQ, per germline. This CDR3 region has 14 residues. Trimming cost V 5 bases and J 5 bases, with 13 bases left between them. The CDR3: CASSPGRGDQPQHF. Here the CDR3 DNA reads TGTGCCAGCAGCCCGGGCCGGGGGGATCAGCCCCAGCATTTT. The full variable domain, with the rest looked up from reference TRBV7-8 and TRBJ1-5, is GAGVSQSPRYKVAKRGQDVALRCDPISGHVSLFWYQQALGQGPEFLTYFQNEAQLDKSGLPSDRFFAERPEGSVSTLKIQRTQQEDSAVYLCASSPGRGDQPQHFGDGTRLSIL.

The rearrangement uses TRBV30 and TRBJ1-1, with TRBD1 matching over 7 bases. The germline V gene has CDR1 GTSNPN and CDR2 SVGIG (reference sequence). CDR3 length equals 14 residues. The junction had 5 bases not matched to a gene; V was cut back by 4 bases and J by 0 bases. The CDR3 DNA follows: TGTGCCTGGACCAACAGGGGCCTGAACACTGAAGCTTTCTTT. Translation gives CAWTNRGLNTEAFF.

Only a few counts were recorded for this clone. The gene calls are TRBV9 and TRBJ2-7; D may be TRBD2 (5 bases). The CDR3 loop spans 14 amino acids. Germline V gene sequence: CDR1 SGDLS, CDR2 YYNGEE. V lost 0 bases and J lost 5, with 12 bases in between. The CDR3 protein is CASSVGWGVNEQYF. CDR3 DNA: TGTGCCAGCAGCGTAGGGTGGGGAGTAAACGAGCAGTACTTC.

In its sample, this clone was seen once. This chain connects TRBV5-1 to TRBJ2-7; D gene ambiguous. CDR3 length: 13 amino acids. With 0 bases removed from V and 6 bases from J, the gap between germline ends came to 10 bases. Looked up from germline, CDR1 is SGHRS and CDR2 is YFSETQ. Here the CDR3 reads CASSLAPGSEQYF. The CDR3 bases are TGCGCCAGCAGCTTGGCTCCTGGCAGCGAGCAGTACTTC.

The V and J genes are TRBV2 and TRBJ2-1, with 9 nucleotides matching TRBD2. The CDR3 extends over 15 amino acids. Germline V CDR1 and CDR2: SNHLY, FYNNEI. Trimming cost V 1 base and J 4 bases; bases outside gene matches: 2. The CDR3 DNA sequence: TGTGCCAGCAGTGAAGGACTAGCGGATTACAATGAGCAGTTCTTC. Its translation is CASSEGLADYNEQFF.

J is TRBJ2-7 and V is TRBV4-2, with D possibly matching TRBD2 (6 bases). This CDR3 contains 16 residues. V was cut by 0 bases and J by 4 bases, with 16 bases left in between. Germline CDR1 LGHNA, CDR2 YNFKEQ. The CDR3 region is CASSQEPLAPGYEQYF. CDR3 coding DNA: TGTGCCAGCAGCCAAGAGCCACTAGCCCCTGGGTACGAGCAGTACTTC.

The CDR3 reads CASPTGPNQPQHF. In DNA form, the CDR3 reads TGTGCCAGCCCGACAGGGCCTAATCAGCCCCAGCATTTT. This chain connects TRBV27 to TRBJ1-5, with TRBD1 matching 7 bases. Germline CDR1 reads MNHEY; CDR2 reads SMNVEV (reference sequence). The V and J ends lost 8 bases and 4 bases, in that order; junction bases with no gene match: 5. The CDR3 has 13 amino acids.